This T cell receptor (beta chain) was identified during a study of CD8+CD57+ T cells in acquired aplastic anemia. Study as a whole: When averaged, DNA from sorted CD4+ and CD8+ cells came to about 2.9 ug. Approximately 11 million reads were obtained on average for healthy donor CD4+ cells.

Germline V gives CDR1 SGHVS, CDR2 FQNEAQ. This CDR3 has 15 amino acids. Using genomic DNA as the template, TCR beta VDJ and CDR3 profiling was carried out. TCRdb analysed the reads with MiXCR anew, one entry per CDR3 protein. This sample has 400,000 to 500,000 distinct CDR3 sequences, with around 68% found just once. This clonotype showed up just once. An end of the junction differs from the germline gene, which may be a read error. Sequenced sample: sorted CD4+, CD8+, or CD8+CD57+ T cells (not recorded which) from PBMCs. This TCR derives from a human donor in good health, serving as a control. This sequence joins TRBV7-8 and TRBJ2-1, with D possibly matching TRBD2 (6 bases). CDR3 nucleotides: TGTGCCATCAGCTTCGGGGGATGGGGCTCCTATGAGCAGTTCTTC. Residues: CAISFGGWGSYEQFF.